The 20 T cell receptor beta chains below were found in one sample sequenced in a study of T cells in Graves' hyperthyroidism and ophthalmopathy (dated by TCRdb to the late 2010s). Receptors were amplified or captured by multiplex PCR. The sequencer listed for this sample is Illumina HiSeq 2000. The TCR beta CDR3 regions were amplified from RNA transcripts. A first-round RT-PCR of the TCR CDR3 used the HTBI primer set with the Qiagen OneStep RT-PCR kit. TCRdb's own reprocessing of the public reads used fastp at Q25 and MiXCR and kept productive beta chains. For every CDR3 protein sequence, its rows merge into one entry that carries the most common genes and DNA. The sample table holds about 420,000 distinct CDR3 sequences, of which roughly 14% were seen once. The top ten constitute 7.5% to 9% of the sample. The sequenced sample was blood. The origin of the receptors is a woman younger than 35 with Graves' hyperthyroidism.

This clonotype was recorded many times. The V and J genes are TRBV3-1 and TRBJ2-5; D perhaps matches TRBD2 (6 bases). CDR1 is LGHDT and CDR2 is YNNKEL in the germline V gene (reference sequence). V was cut by 1 base and J by 7 bases, with 19 bases left in between. The CDR3 length is 16 residues. CDR3 nucleotide sequence: TGTGCCAGCAGCCAAGGGAGGGGTTTGACTGGAGGGACCCAGTACTTC. This codes for CASSQGRGLTGGTQYF.

This clonotype has at least ten counts. The chain recombines TRBV6-1 with TRBJ1-6; D gene ambiguous. Germline lookup yields CDR1 MNHNS and CDR2 SASEGT. V was clipped by 5 bases and J by 8 bases, with 16 bases between them. The CDR3 is 15 amino acids. The CDR3 region is CASSTLPDRDSPLHF. The DNA for the CDR3 is TGTGCCAGCAGTACTCTCCCCGACCGGGATTCACCCCTCCACTTT.

This clonotype appeared many times. The V gene is TRBV20-1, the J gene TRBJ2-4, with D perhaps matching TRBD1 or TRBD2 (5 bases each). The CDR3 is made up of 13 amino acids. CDR1 and CDR2 from the germline V gene are DFQATT and SNEGSKA (reference sequence). V was clipped by 7 bases and J by 9 bases, with 19 bases between them. The CDR3 protein is CSVPGQVDTIQYF. The CDR3 DNA follows: TGCAGTGTCCCGGGGCAGGTGGATACCATTCAGTACTTC.

This clonotype was counted ten times or more. V usage is TRBV24-1 and J usage is TRBJ2-1; weak D call: TRBD1 (6 bases). There are 16 residues in the CDR3. Germline values: CDR1 KGHDR, CDR2 SFDVKD. Trimming left V 4 bases short and J 7 bases short, with 19 bases between. For the CDR3, the DNA is TGTGCCACCAGTGACCCCGGGACATCACGAGGGAATGAGCAGTTCTTC. It translates to CATSDPGTSRGNEQFF.

This clonotype was detected ten times or more. This chain uses TRBV5-1 with TRBJ2-5; 7 bases are a match to TRBD1. CDR3 size: 16 residues. Germline loops: CDR1 SGHRS, CDR2 YFSETQ. Trimming cost V 4 bases and J 5 bases; bases outside gene matches: 14. The CDR3 is CASSPSTGLGYETQYF. The CDR3 DNA follows: TGCGCCAGCAGCCCATCGACAGGGTTGGGATATGAGACCCAGTACTTC.

This clonotype was counted only a few times. The genes are TRBV4-1 and TRBJ1-4; D remains unclear. The CDR3 is 13 residues long. Germline CDR1 MGHRA, CDR2 YSYEKL. V dropped 1 base and J dropped 8 bases, with 8 bases sitting between them. In nucleotides, the CDR3 is TGCGCCAGCAGCCAAGGACCAACAGAAAAACTGTTTTTT. Amino acid sequence: CASSQGPTEKLFF.

The rearrangement joins TRBV20-1 to TRBJ2-7; the D is unclear. Germline V gene lookup returns CDR1 DFQATT and CDR2 SNEGSKA (reference sequence). CDR3 size: 13 residues. The V and J ends lost 0 bases and 0 bases respectively, with 6 bases between them. The CDR3 sequence is CSARDVTSYEQYF. The CDR3 DNA sequence: TGCAGTGCTAGAGATGTCACCTCCTACGAGCAGTACTTC.

This clonotype was observed at least ten times. V gene TRBV12-3 or TRBV12-4 combines with J gene TRBJ1-2; TRBD1 might be the D (6 bases). The V gene lost 6 bases and the J gene lost 8 bases, with 19 bases spanning the gap. There are 14 residues in the CDR3. CDR3 protein: CASRGTVQGRGYTF. CDR3 nucleotide sequence: TGTGCCAGCAGGGGTACCGTACAGGGCCGGGGCTACACCTTC.

The gene calls are TRBV12-5 and TRBJ1-5; D might be TRBD1 (6 bases). V lost 2 bases and J 4 bases, leaving 21 bases between the germline ends. The CDR3 is 18 amino acids. CDR1 is LGHNT and CDR2 is FRNRAP in the germline V gene. This CDR3 is CASGLTPGGQVLNQPQHF. CDR3 bases: TGTGCTAGTGGTTTGACTCCTGGGGGGCAGGTCTTAAATCAGCCCCAGCATTTT.

This clonotype was observed a single time. It may be a read error: a sequence one base away is much more abundant. The V call is TRBV29-1, the J call TRBJ2-2; D may be TRBD1 or TRBD2 (6 bases each). Germline values: CDR1 SQVTM, CDR2 ANQGSEA. The CDR3 loop spans 14 amino acids. Trimming took off 3 bases at V and 7 bases at J, with 15 bases between the two ends. The CDR3: CSVDGRRGNGELFF. CDR3 nucleotide sequence: TGCAGCGTTGACGGGAGAAGGGGGAACGGGGAGCTGTTTTTT.

With regard to this clonotype: Given a much more abundant clone one base away, this may be a read error. The J gene is TRBJ1-6, the V gene TRBV19; D not resolved. Germline V gene lookup returns CDR1 LNHDA and CDR2 SQIVND (reference sequence). The CDR3 runs to 18 residues. The V end was cut by 3 bases, the J end by 0 bases, with 15 bases between. The CDR3 spells CASSMGGRSSSYNSPLHF. The CDR3 DNA sequence: TGTGCCAGTAGTATGGGCGGACGGTCGAGCTCCTATAATTCACCCCTCCACTTT. The whole variable domain, filled in from reference TRBV19 and TRBJ1-6, reads DGGITQSPKYLFRKEGQNVTLSCEQNLNHDAMYWYRQDPGQGLRLIYYSQIVNDFQKGDIAEGYSVSREKKESFPLTVTSAQKNPTAFYLCASSMGGRSSSYNSPLHFGNGTRLTVT.

This clonotype has just a few counts. The genes are TRBV19 and TRBJ1-4; possibly TRBD1 for D (6 bases). The CDR3 extends over 16 amino acids. The V gene lost 6 bases and the J gene lost 4 bases, with 18 bases spanning the gap. Germline assignment: CDR1 LNHDA and CDR2 SQIVND (reference sequence). The CDR3 spells CASSSPTRGGNEKLFF. The CDR3 bases are TGTGCCAGTAGCTCACCTACCAGGGGAGGTAATGAAAAACTGTTTTTT.

V is TRBV10-3 and J is TRBJ2-2; 7 bases are a match to TRBD1. Germline V gene sequence: CDR1 ENHRY, CDR2 SYGVKD. J was trimmed by 7 bases and V by 8 bases; bases with no gene match: 16. This CDR3 is built from 16 residues. The CDR3 region has the DNA TGTGCCATCGGGGAGTCCGGGACAGCTAGACACGGGGAGCTGTTTTTT. It specifies CAIGESGTARHGELFF.

The chain uses TRBV19 and TRBJ1-4; D perhaps matches TRBD1 (5 bases). This CDR3 contains 17 residues. V shed 10 bases and J shed 0 bases, with 21 bases lying between them. Per germline, CDR1 LNHDA and CDR2 SQIVND (reference sequence). Here the CDR3 reads CATSLGKGPTTNEKLFF. For the CDR3, the DNA is TGTGCCACCTCGCTTGGCAAGGGGCCCACAACTAATGAAAAACTGTTTTTT. The full variable domain, with the rest looked up from reference TRBV19 and TRBJ1-4, is DGGITQSPKYLFRKEGQNVTLSCEQNLNHDAMYWYRQDPGQGLRLIYYSQIVNDFQKGDIAEGYSVSREKKESFPLTVTSAQKNPTAFYLCATSLGKGPTTNEKLFFGSGTQLSVL.

This clonotype was detected many times. The V gene is TRBV6-1, the J gene TRBJ1-5; no clear D gene. Germline-derived CDR1 and CDR2 are MNHNS and SASEGT. This CDR3 has 14 amino acids. V was clipped by 7 bases and J by 0 bases, with 10 bases between them. In DNA, the CDR3 is TGTGCCAGCATACGTCAGGTTAGCAATCAGCCCCAGCATTTT. Its translation is CASIRQVSNQPQHF.

The chain has TRBV4-2 and TRBJ1-6; D is undetermined. The CDR3 is 15 amino acids. The germline CDR1 and CDR2 sequences are LGHNA and YNFKEQ. Trimming left V 0 bases short and J 10 bases short, with 13 bases between. The CDR3 here is CASSQDKTVRSPLHF. Here the CDR3 DNA reads TGTGCCAGCAGCCAAGATAAAACAGTACGATCACCCCTCCACTTT.

Many counts were recorded for this clonotype. The chain has TRBV12-3 or TRBV12-4 and TRBJ2-5; tentative D call: TRBD1 (6 bases). The V gene lost 6 bases and the J gene lost 1 base, with 15 bases spanning the gap. The CDR3 runs to 15 residues. CDR3 DNA: TGTGCCAGCAGCCGGACGGGACATCTCCAAGAGACCCAGTACTTC. It encodes CASSRTGHLQETQYF.

The CDR3: CSARTGAAGTQYF. The CDR3 bases are TGCAGTGCTAGAACGGGGGCGGCCGGGACCCAGTACTTC. The chain is built from TRBV20-1 and TRBJ2-5; D is tentatively TRBD1 or TRBD2 (6 bases each). The CDR3 is 13 amino acids. V lost 2 bases to trimming and J lost 7 bases, with 14 bases between them. In germline, CDR1 is DFQATT, CDR2 SNEGSKA (reference sequence).

This clonotype was counted many times. The rearrangement joins TRBV6-1 to TRBJ2-1; 8 bases map to TRBD1. V was clipped by 6 bases and J by 8 bases; unmatched bases: 6. Germline values: CDR1 MNHNS, CDR2 SASEGT. This CDR3 is built from 13 residues. CDR3 DNA sequence: TGTGCCAGCAGCAACAGGGGGTGGTATGAGCAGTTCTTC. Its protein product is CASSNRGWYEQFF.

This rearrangement joins TRBV19 to TRBJ1-6; the D gene is possibly TRBD1 (6 bases). CDR3 length equals 14 residues. Looked up from germline, CDR1 is LNHDA and CDR2 is SQIVND (reference sequence). V shed 6 bases and J shed 6 bases, with 12 bases lying between them. CDR3 nucleotide sequence: TGTGCCAGTAGAGCGAGGGGGGTTAATTCACCCCTCCACTTT. Amino acids: CASRARGVNSPLHF.